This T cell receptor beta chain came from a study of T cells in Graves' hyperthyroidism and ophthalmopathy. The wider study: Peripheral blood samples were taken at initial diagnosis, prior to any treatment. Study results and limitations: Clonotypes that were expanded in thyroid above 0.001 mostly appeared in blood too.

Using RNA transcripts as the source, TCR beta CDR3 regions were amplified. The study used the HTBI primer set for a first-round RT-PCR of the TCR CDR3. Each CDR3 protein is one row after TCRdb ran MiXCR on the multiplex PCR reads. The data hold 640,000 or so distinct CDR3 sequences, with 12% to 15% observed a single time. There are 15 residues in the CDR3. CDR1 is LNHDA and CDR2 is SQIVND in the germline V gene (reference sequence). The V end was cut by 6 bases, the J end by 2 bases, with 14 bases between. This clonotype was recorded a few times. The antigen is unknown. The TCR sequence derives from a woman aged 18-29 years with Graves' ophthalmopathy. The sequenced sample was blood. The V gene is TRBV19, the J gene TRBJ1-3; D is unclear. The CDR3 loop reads CASRPTWGAGNTIYF. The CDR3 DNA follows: TGTGCCAGTAGACCAACCTGGGGAGCTGGAAACACCATATATTTT.